This TCR beta chain is from a study of blood T cell repertoires in COVID-19. Deletions cut 3 bases from V and 2 bases from J, with 14 bases between. CDR1 is MNHEY and CDR2 is SVGAGI in the germline V gene. The length of the CDR3 is 15 residues. In the original analysis: Amplified reference gene primers provided the basis for estimating nucleated cell counts. The protocol was immunoSEQ multiplex PCR, while the TCRdb copy is restricted to in-frame clones and leaves out a portion. The V and J calls and clone size were taken over from that table, and D and trimming were inferred from the DNA. The sample yields roughly 240,000 clones, roughly 84% seen once.

This chain links TRBV6-5 with TRBJ2-7, with a tentative D call TRBD2 (6 bases). The TCR originated in a man aged 40-55 years who had recovered from COVID-19. Specimen: peripheral blood. CDR3 in amino acids: CASSYTRVAAYEQYF. DNA of the CDR3: TGTGCCAGCAGTTATACGAGAGTAGCGGCCTACGAGCAGTACTTC.